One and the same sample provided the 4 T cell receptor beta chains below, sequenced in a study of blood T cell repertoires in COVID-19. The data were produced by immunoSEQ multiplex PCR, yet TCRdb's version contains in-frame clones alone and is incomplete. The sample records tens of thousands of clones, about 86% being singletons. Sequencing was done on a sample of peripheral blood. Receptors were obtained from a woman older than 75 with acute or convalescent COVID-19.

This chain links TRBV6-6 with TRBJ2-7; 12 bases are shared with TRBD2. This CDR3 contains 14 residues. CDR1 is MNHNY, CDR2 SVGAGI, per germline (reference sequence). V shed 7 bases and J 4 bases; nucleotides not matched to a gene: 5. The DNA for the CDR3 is TGTGCCAGCACTACTAGCGGGGGGCAATACGAGCAGTACTTC. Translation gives CASTTSGGQYEQYF.

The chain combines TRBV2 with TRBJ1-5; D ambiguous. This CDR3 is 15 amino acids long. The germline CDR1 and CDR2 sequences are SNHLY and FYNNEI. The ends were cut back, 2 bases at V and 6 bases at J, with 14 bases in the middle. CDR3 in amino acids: CASSETGGRVQPQHF. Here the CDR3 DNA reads TGTGCCAGCAGTGAAACGGGCGGGAGGGTTCAGCCCCAGCATTTT.

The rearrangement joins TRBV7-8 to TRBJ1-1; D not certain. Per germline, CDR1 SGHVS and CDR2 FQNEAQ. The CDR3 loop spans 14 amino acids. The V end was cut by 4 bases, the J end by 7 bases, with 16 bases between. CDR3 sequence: CASSYLSGSFEAFF. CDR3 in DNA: TGTGCCAGCAGCTACCTGTCGGGGTCGTTTGAAGCTTTCTTT. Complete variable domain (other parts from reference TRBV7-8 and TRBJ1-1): GAGVSQSPRYKVAKRGQDVALRCDPISGHVSLFWYQQALGQGPEFLTYFQNEAQLDKSGLPSDRFFAERPEGSVSTLKIQRTQQEDSAVYLCASSYLSGSFEAFFGQGTRLTVV.

In nucleotides, the CDR3 is TGTGCCAGCAGCTCTAGTACCTACAATGAGCAGTTCTTC. It codes for CASSSSTYNEQFF. The rearrangement joins TRBV7-3 to TRBJ2-1; D is unresolved. CDR1 SGHTA and CDR2 FQGTGA come from the germline V gene. The V gene lost 4 bases and the J gene lost 2 bases, with 6 bases spanning the gap. The CDR3 is 13 amino acids.